This T cell receptor (beta chain) appears in the sequencing data of a study of blood T cell repertoires in COVID-19. Assay used: immunoSEQ multiplex PCR; TCRdb lists only in-frame clones, some missing. The sample lists roughly 200,000 clones; under 90% were seen once. The CDR3 sequence is 13 residues long. The V and J ends lost 4 bases and 1 base respectively, with 8 bases between them. From germline, CDR1 is SGDLS and CDR2 YYNGEE. The specimen was PBMCs or T cells enriched from blood (not recorded which). The clonotype originates from a woman in her 30s with acute COVID-19. The chain is built from TRBV9 and TRBJ1-1; no clear D gene. This CDR3 reads CASSSYGNTEAFF. The CDR3 DNA reads TGTGCCAGCAGCAGCTACGGGAACACTGAAGCTTTCTTT.